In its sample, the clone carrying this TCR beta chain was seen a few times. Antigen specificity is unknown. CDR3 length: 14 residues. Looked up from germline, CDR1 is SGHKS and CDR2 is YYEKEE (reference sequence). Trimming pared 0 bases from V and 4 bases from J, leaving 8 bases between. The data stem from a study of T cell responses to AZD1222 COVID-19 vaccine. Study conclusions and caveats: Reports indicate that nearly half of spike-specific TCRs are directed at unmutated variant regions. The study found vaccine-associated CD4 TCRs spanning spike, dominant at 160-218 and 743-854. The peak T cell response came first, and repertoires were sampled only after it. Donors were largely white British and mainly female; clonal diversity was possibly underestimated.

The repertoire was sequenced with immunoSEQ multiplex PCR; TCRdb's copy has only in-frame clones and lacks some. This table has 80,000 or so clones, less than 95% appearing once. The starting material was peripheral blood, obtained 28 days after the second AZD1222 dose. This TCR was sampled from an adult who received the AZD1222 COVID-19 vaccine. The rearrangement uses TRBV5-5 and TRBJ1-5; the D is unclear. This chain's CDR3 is CASSLEVINQPQHF. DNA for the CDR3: TGTGCCAGCAGCTTGGAGGTCATTAATCAGCCCCAGCATTTT.